These 6 T cell receptor beta chains share one sample of origin, sequenced in a study of tumor-infiltrating lymphocytes in primary liver carcinoma. The source of the blood RNA was unsorted whole blood, and germline DNA was extracted as well. cDNA specific to TCR beta was made from roughly 500 ng of total RNA, with a constant-region primer employed for priming. Sequencing libraries for TCR beta derived from three nested multiplex PCR rounds that used slightly modified ARM-PCR. Investigators reported that the first two PCR rounds, at 10 cycles each, used TRBV1-TRBV30 forward primers with a C-beta reverse primer. MiXCR, applied by TCRdb to the multiplex PCR reads, yields one record per CDR3 protein. The table lists roughly 330,000 distinct CDR3 sequences, almost 65% of them singletons. The material sequenced was peripheral blood. The receptors originated from a man aged 40-50 years with primary liver carcinoma and hepatitis B virus infection.

The rearrangement uses TRBV19 and TRBJ2-1; no clear D gene. V was shortened by 0 bases and J by 9 bases, with 18 bases between the two germline ends. Germline V gene lookup returns CDR1 LNHDA and CDR2 SQIVND (reference sequence). This CDR3 region has 16 residues. CDR3 in amino acids: CASSIEPDHLGSEQFF. The CDR3 coding sequence is TGTGCCAGTAGTATAGAACCAGACCACTTAGGTAGTGAGCAGTTCTTC.

There are many counts of this clonotype. The rearrangement uses TRBV12-3 or TRBV12-4 and TRBJ2-1; TRBD2 matches 9 bases. V dropped 5 bases and J dropped 10; count of bases not matched to a gene: 9. CDR3 length equals 14 residues. In nucleotides, the CDR3 is TGTGCCAGCAGTCGCTCCTGGACTAGCGAAGAGCAGTTCTTC. Encoded protein: CASSRSWTSEEQFF.

Concerning this clonotype: Mismatch with germline at one junction end may stem from a read error. V and J are TRBV4-1 and TRBJ2-1; 7 bases are shared with TRBD2. CDR1 and CDR2 from the germline V gene are MGHRA and YSYEKL. The CDR3 runs 14 residues. CDR3 protein: CASSPREVGNEQSF. CDR3 nucleotides: TGCGCCAGCAGCCCCCGGGAGGTCGGCAACGAGCAGTCCTTC.

Ten or more counts support this clonotype. The rearrangement joins TRBV4-2 to TRBJ1-1; D ambiguous. The CDR3 is made up of 14 amino acids. CDR1 LGHNA and CDR2 YNFKEQ come from the germline V gene. Trimming pared 5 bases from V and 0 bases from J, leaving 10 bases between. CDR3 protein: CASSLGTMNTEAFF. The CDR3 nucleotides are TGTGCCAGCAGCTTGGGCACCATGAACACTGAAGCTTTCTTT.

The genes are TRBV4-1 and TRBJ1-5, with D perhaps matching TRBD1 (6 bases). The length of the CDR3 is 15 residues. Trimming cost V 4 bases and J 0 bases, with 10 bases left between them. Per germline, CDR1 MGHRA and CDR2 YSYEKL. The DNA for the CDR3 is TGCGCCAGCAGCCGAGGGGACATTAGCAATCAGCCCCAGCATTTT. Amino acids: CASSRGDISNQPQHF.

About this clonotype: One junction end disagrees with the germline gene, perhaps due to a read error. The rearrangement links TRBV11-2 to TRBJ1-1; possible D gene TRBD1, 6 bases. The CDR3 contains 14 residues. Germline V gene data show CDR1 as SGHAT and CDR2 as FQNNGV. This chain's CDR3 is CASRHSGANTEAFF. Written as DNA, the CDR3 is TGCGCCAGCAGACACTCAGGGGCCAACACTGAAGCTTTCTTT.